This T cell receptor beta chain was sequenced for a study of PD-1 blockade in classical Hodgkin lymphoma. Study-level points and caveats: Exclusion was the outcome for patients who began nivolumab under 1 year after ASCT. As was reported, newly diagnosed patients showed lower baseline TCR diversity than healthy donors did. Sources of repertoire differences remain undefined, possibly disease activity or prior therapy.

Comment on this clone: What it binds is unknown.

Documented time point: cycle 4 day 1 (C4D1), after 6 weeks of nivolumab. Every patient relapsed after autologous stem cell transplantation, and brentuximab vedotin exposure varied. The method was immunoSEQ multiplex PCR; TCRdb's version includes in-frame clones alone and lacks a portion of them. The sample lists tens of thousands of clones, around 90% occurring once. The sequencing here drew on peripheral blood mononuclear cells (PBMCs), taken before the fourth cycle of nivolumab. The receptor's source is a human donor with classical Hodgkin lymphoma.

The CDR3 spells CAWSDTQAYEQYF. CDR3 bases: TGTGCCTGGAGTGACACCCAGGCCTACGAGCAGTACTTC. The chain has TRBV30 and TRBJ2-7; D remains ambiguous. V was trimmed by 1 base and J by 2 bases, leaving 9 bases between them. CDR1 and CDR2 (germline): GTSNPN, SVGIG (reference sequence). CDR3 length: 13 residues.